The source of this T cell receptor (beta chain) is a study of Graves' ophthalmopathy and Graves' hyperthyroidism (dated 2018 in TCRdb). With regard to the full study: Peripheral blood was collected before any treatment was given, at the time of initial diagnosis. After sampling, hyperthyroidism patients received methimazole starting at 30 mg daily, and ophthalmopathy patients received high-dose intravenous methylprednisolone. In total, approximately 130 blood samples were TCR-sequenced: approximately 42 ophthalmopathy, 80 or so hyperthyroidism and about 17 hyperthyroidism-to-ophthalmopathy patients. In about six hyperthyroidism patients, T-cell repertoires of thyroid tissue and blood were compared. For independent validation, a separate cohort was made up of around 18 hyperthyroidism patients plus 17 patients who later progressed from hyperthyroidism to ophthalmopathy. To explore V-J signatures distinguishing ophthalmopathy from hyperthyroidism, a discovery set of about a hundred patients (fewer than 45 ophthalmopathy, roughly 55 stable hyperthyroidism) was enrolled. TCR beta repertoire signatures were used to distinguish Graves' ophthalmopathy from Graves' hyperthyroidism and to predict progression to ophthalmopathy.

The CDR3 spans 15 residues, from the cysteine through the phenylalanine. The kept DNA is CDR3 alone, 45 bases in frame from the first base. The germline V end is reduced by 4 bases and the J end by 5 bases; junction bases left unmatched: 5. Sequences SGDLS (CDR1) and YYNGEE (CDR2) are obtained from the germline V gene. Points on this clonotype: Its target antigen remains unknown. Per-base qualities were not stored, and no clone one base away is much larger.

For repertoire sequencing, the TCR beta CDR3 regions were amplified from RNA transcripts. The first round was an RT-PCR using HTBI primers with the Qiagen OneStep RT-PCR kit, and this first round was followed by a second-round multiplex PCR, then size selection and purification. Sequencing of the libraries was carried out on an Illumina HiSeq2000 in paired-end mode with 100 bp reads. In the authors' own workflow: SOAPnuke was used for read processing, and reads with adapters, uncalled bases, a mean Phred below 15, or no exact constant-primer or identifier match were discarded. High-quality paired reads were merged with COPE v1.2.5. Unique nucleotide sequences were defined as clonotypes and aligned to IMGT TRB V, D and J references using MiTCR v1.1. Analysis was restricted to V-J combinations with a frequency above 0.0001, which covered approximately 99% of repertoires. For each V-J combination, a TCR clonal expansion and chaos score was defined as F50 clonal expansion divided by the chaos observed in the TCRdist matrix. Features were reduced by Welch's t-statistics and random forest to roughly 14 V-J combinations, which fed a naive Bayes classifier. Thyroid-blood repertoire similarity was quantified with the Morisita-Horn index. TCRdb's own reprocessing of the public reads used fastp at Q25 and MiXCR and kept productive beta chains. Each entry merges the rows of one CDR3 protein and shows their most common DNA and genes. These V and J calls originate from TCRdb's pipeline instead of the authors' own analysis. The sample table holds roughly 700,000 distinct CDR3 sequences, of which roughly 41% were seen once. The top ten hold approximately 43% of the sample.

Patients with ophthalmopathy had moderately to severely active disease, with a Clinical Activity Score of 3 or more, a NOSPECS grade of 4 or more, and a disease duration of less than 3 months. Patients with other autoimmune diseases, uncontrolled infections, pregnancy or lactation were excluded. Diagnosis was based on clinical symptoms, serum thyroxine, TRAb, thyroid ultrasound and orbital computed tomography. PBMCs were isolated from 8 to 10 ml of fresh peripheral blood by Ficoll-Paque density gradient centrifugation. Trizol reagent was used to extract the total RNA, and its quality was then checked on an Agilent 2100 Bioanalyzer. Study-wide findings and limitations: Among expanded thyroid clonotypes with frequency above 0.001, most also showed up in blood, which suggests that blood repertoires may reflect the thyroid immune response. In cross-validation, the 13-signature model distinguished ophthalmopathy from stable hyperthyroidism with almost 90% sensitivity and around 82% specificity, and in the test set the corresponding values were around 78% and 73%. Sample size was not predetermined statistically, and investigators were not blinded to group allocation. In validation, the model predicted ophthalmopathy progression with more than 55% sensitivity and roughly 78% specificity; some 13 predicted patients were CT-confirmed with GO in a median of around 6 months.

The sequenced material came from peripheral blood. The clonotype comes from an adult man with Graves' ophthalmopathy. This receptor chain uses TRBV9 and TRBJ2-5; 13 central nucleotides agree with TRBD2. Read as DNA, the sequence is TGTGCCAGCAGCTGGACTAGCGGGAGTTCGGAGACCCAGTACTTC. Its translation reads: CASSWTSGSSETQYF.